This T cell receptor beta chain was sequenced in a study of T cells expressing NK-cell markers. Study in general: Repertoires of TCR beta were obtained from T cells sorted as CD3+CD56+NKG2C+, CD3+CD56+NKG2C- and CD3+CD56-NKG2C+. Study-wide findings and caveats: For a few donors, these clonotypes were likewise the leading ones in the CD3+CD56-NKG2C+ fraction.

Germline V gene sequence: CDR1 MDHEN, CDR2 SYDVKM. The CDR3 sequence is 16 residues long. Using the 5' RACE reads, TCRdb records one entry per CDR3 protein without DNA. The sample data list hundreds of thousands of distinct CDR3 sequences. Of note for this clonotype: The antigen is unknown.

Sequencing was carried out using blood T cells: a sorted CD56 or NKG2C T cell subset, CD4+ or CD8+ T cells, or bulk PBMC T cells (not recorded which). The chain employs TRBV28 and TRBJ1-4. The source is a man between 18 and 69 years old in good health. The CDR3 protein is CASSLSGRVANEKLFF.